This T cell receptor beta chain was sequenced during a study of early T cells in non-severe SARS-CoV-2 infection. Study outcomes and limitations: Reliance on VDJdb matching favored anti-spike CD8 responses; private and CD4 specificities were missed.

V lost 2 bases, J lost 6 bases, and 16 bases lay in between. The CDR3 is 16 residues long. This clonotype was counted at least ten times. Its target is not known. TCRdb ran MiXCR on the 5' RACE reads and lists one entry per CDR3 protein. The sample includes more than 50,000 distinct CDR3 sequences, 14% to 15% of them seen just once. This chain joins TRBV12-3 or TRBV12-4 and TRBJ2-2; D uncertain. This sequence was found in an adult who was a healthcare worker with PCR-confirmed SARS-CoV-2 infection or an uninfected control (not recorded which). Sample: whole blood, taken at baseline. CDR3 residues: CASSLRSGVGAGELFF. The CDR3 nucleotides read TGTGCCAGCAGTTTACGATCTGGGGTTGGGGCCGGGGAGCTGTTTTTT.